This T cell receptor (beta chain) came from a study of memory CD4+ T cells and cytomegalovirus serostatus. V lost 1 base and J lost 2, with 8 bases in between. In germline, CDR1 is LNHDA, CDR2 SQIVND (reference sequence). This CDR3 has 14 amino acids. A note on this clone: Its antigen is not identified.

Measured with immunoSEQ multiplex PCR; TCRdb has only the in-frame clones, and not every one. The sample comprises about 42,000 clones, just under 80% of which are singletons, and around 0.99% rests with the top ten. Study results and caveats: A US-trained random forest predicted CMV serostatus with median AUC roughly 0.9. Each of around 69 CMV-associated TCRbeta sequences occurred in one to five individuals.

Single viable CD3+CD4+CD8-CD45RO+ cells were sorted as the memory CD4+ T cells. CD4+ T cells were isolated by positive magnetic selection. The TCR was taken from an adult in good health and CMV-seronegative. The V gene is TRBV19, the J gene TRBJ1-2; unclear D gene. The sequenced sample consisted of memory CD4+ T cells from blood. This chain's CDR3 is CASSIGRRNYGYTF. Here the CDR3 DNA reads TGTGCCAGTAGTATAGGGCGGAGGAACTATGGCTACACCTTC.